Below are 16 T cell receptor beta chains sequenced from a single sample in a study of T cells in Graves' hyperthyroidism and ophthalmopathy. TCR beta CDR3 regions were amplified from RNA. During a first-round RT-PCR of the TCR CDR3, the HTBI primer set was used. TCRdb reprocessed the multiplex PCR reads via MiXCR and lists one record per CDR3 protein. The sample lists over 400,000 distinct CDR3 sequences; 14% to 15% were seen once. The sequenced sample consisted of blood. Source of these receptors: a man between 18 and 35 years old with Graves' ophthalmopathy.

This clonotype appeared many times. V gene TRBV19 combines with J gene TRBJ2-5, with D tentatively TRBD1 (5 bases). The CDR3 sequence is 12 residues long. Germline CDR1 is LNHDA and CDR2 is SQIVND (reference sequence). The germline V and J ends were trimmed by 6 bases and 4 bases, with 9 bases remaining between them. CDR3: CASRQAGETQYF. The CDR3 DNA sequence: TGTGCCAGTAGACAGGCTGGAGAGACCCAGTACTTC.

This clonotype has at least ten counts. V and J are TRBV29-1 and TRBJ2-5, with 13 bases fitting TRBD2. From germline, CDR1 is SQVTM and CDR2 ANQGSEA. With 8 bases clipped from V and 4 bases from J, the junction kept 4 bases outside the gene matches. The CDR3 covers 13 residues. Written as DNA, the CDR3 is TGCAGCACCAGGACTAGCGGGAGAGAGACCCAGTACTTC. Residues: CSTRTSGRETQYF. Full variable domain (rest looked up from reference TRBV29-1 and TRBJ2-5): SAVISQKPSRDICQRGTSLTIQCQVDSQVTMMFWYRQQPGQSLTLIATANQGSEATYESGFVIDKFPISRPNLTFSTLTVSNMSPEDSSIYLCSTRTSGRETQYFGPGTRLLVL.

This clonotype was detected ten times or more. The chain employs TRBV5-1 and TRBJ1-1; TRBD1 might be the D (6 bases). The germline gives CDR1 SGHRS, CDR2 YFSETQ. Trimming left V 0 bases short and J 4 bases short, with 19 bases between. This CDR3 comprises 17 residues. The DNA for the CDR3 is TGCGCCAGCAGCTTGGCCTTGAGGACAGTGAATGGCACTGAAGCTTTCTTT. Translated, it gives CASSLALRTVNGTEAFF.

This clonotype was seen ten or more times. The V and J genes are TRBV5-1 and TRBJ1-5; the D gene is possibly TRBD1 (5 bases). The V end lost 4 bases, the J end lost 4 bases, and 12 bases lay between the germline ends. Germline CDR1 and CDR2: SGHRS and YFSETQ. There are 14 residues in the CDR3. The CDR3 nucleotides read TGCGCCAGCAGCCCCAGGGAGGGAAATCAGCCCCAGCATTTT. Translating it yields CASSPREGNQPQHF.

This clonotype came up many times. The chain employs TRBV7-2 and TRBJ2-7; D gene unclear. This CDR3 has 16 amino acids. The germline V and J ends were trimmed by 0 bases and 2 bases, with 14 bases remaining between them. CDR1 SGHTA and CDR2 FQGNSA come from the germline V gene. The CDR3 here is CASSLAWELGTYEQYF. The DNA of the CDR3 is TGTGCCAGCAGCTTAGCGTGGGAATTAGGCACCTACGAGCAGTACTTC.

In its sample, this clonotype was seen many times. V and J are TRBV5-1 and TRBJ2-2, with TRBD2 matching 11 bases. This CDR3 comprises 17 residues. The germline V gene encodes CDR1 SGHRS and CDR2 YFSETQ. Trimming at V came to 4 bases and at J to 6 bases, leaving 11 bases not matched to a gene. The CDR3 nucleotides are TGCGCCAGCAGCCCGAGGCTAGCGGGAGGTGCTTCCGGGGAGCTGTTTTTT. This gives the protein CASSPRLAGGASGELFF.

This clonotype was counted many times. The chain is built from TRBV6-1 and TRBJ1-5, with a weak D call TRBD1 (6 bases). The CDR3 sequence is 16 residues long. Germline V lookup: CDR1 MNHNS, CDR2 SASEGT. V dropped 1 base and J dropped 4 bases, with 14 bases sitting between them. This CDR3 is CASSEEWGAGNQPQHF. The CDR3 nucleotides read TGTGCCAGCAGTGAAGAATGGGGGGCTGGGAATCAGCCCCAGCATTTT.

The chain employs TRBV19 and TRBJ1-2; no firm D call. The CDR3 sequence is 13 residues long. Trimming left V 0 bases short and J 5 bases short, with 7 bases between. Germline V gene data show CDR1 as LNHDA and CDR2 as SQIVND (reference sequence). The CDR3 spells CASSIDPRYGYTF. CDR3 bases: TGTGCCAGTAGTATAGATCCCCGGTATGGCTACACCTTC.

As concerns this clonotype: With a much larger clone just one base away, this may be a read error. The CDR3 is CVSSSQLSGYSEAFF. The CDR3 nucleotides read TGTGTCAGCAGTAGCCAACTTTCGGGTTACTCTGAAGCTTTCTTT. V gene TRBV12-3 or TRBV12-4 combines with J gene TRBJ1-1; D gene uncertain. The CDR3 covers 15 residues.

The chain joins TRBV27 to TRBJ2-7; possibly TRBD1 for D (6 bases). The V end lost 3 bases, the J end lost 3 bases, and 15 bases lay between the germline ends. The CDR3 has 15 residues. Germline V CDR1 and CDR2: MNHEY, SMNVEV (reference sequence). In DNA, the CDR3 is TGTGCCAGCAGTTTGCAGGGGAGTGGGTTCTACGAGCAGTACTTC. Protein sequence: CASSLQGSGFYEQYF.

This clonotype has at least ten counts. DNA of the CDR3: TGCGCCAGCAGCAGCGCGGGTTATGTCGCGAACACTGAAGCTTTCTTT. Amino acid sequence: CASSSAGYVANTEAFF. V and J are TRBV5-1 and TRBJ1-1; D is undetermined. This CDR3 has 16 residues. V was cut by 4 bases and J by 1 base, with 17 bases left in between. CDR1 and CDR2 (germline): SGHRS, YFSETQ.

This clonotype appeared a few times. A much larger clone sits a single nucleotide away, making a read error possible. The chain recombines TRBV2 with TRBJ1-1; tentative D call: TRBD1 (6 bases). V gave up 11 bases and J gave up 7 bases, with 17 bases separating them. This CDR3 is built from 12 residues. The V gene's germline CDR1 is SNHLY and CDR2 FYNNEI. The CDR3 reads CACTGLSSEAFF. DNA of the CDR3: TGTGCCTGCACAGGGCTCAGTAGTGAAGCTTTCTTT. Together with reference TRBV2 and TRBJ1-1, the CDR3 gives the full variable domain: EPEVTQTPSHQVTQMGQEVILRCVPISNHLYFYWYRQILGQKVEFLVSFYNNEISEKSEIFDDQFSVERPDGSNFTLKIRSTKLEDSAMYFCACTGLSSEAFFGQGTRLTVV.

The sample holds many counts of this clonotype. The chain joins TRBV12-5 to TRBJ2-1, with 10 bases identical to TRBD1. Germline loops: CDR1 LGHNT, CDR2 FRNRAP. The CDR3 is 18 residues long. V lost 5 bases, J lost 4 bases, and 14 bases stayed unmatched. Here the CDR3 DNA reads TGTGCTAGTGGTCCGCCGGGACAGGGGATATTCCCTTACAATGAGCAGTTCTTC. This gives the protein CASGPPGQGIFPYNEQFF.

This clonotype appeared many times. CDR3: CASSPLSGEETQYF. In DNA form, the CDR3 reads TGTGCCAGCAGTCCCTTATCGGGGGAAGAGACCCAGTACTTC. This chain links TRBV11-3 with TRBJ2-5; D is possibly TRBD2 (6 bases). This CDR3 has 14 residues. V dropped 6 bases and J dropped 3 bases, with 14 bases sitting between them. The germline V gene has CDR1 SGHNT and CDR2 YENEEA.

Turning to this clonotype: A read error may explain this, as a much larger clone is one base away. This chain links TRBV30 with TRBJ2-5; the D is unclear. Germline CDR1 and CDR2: GTSNPN and SVGIG (reference sequence). This CDR3 region has 11 residues. The CDR3 DNA reads as TGTGCCTTTTATCACCATGAGACCCAGTACTTC. This sequence encodes CAFYHHETQYF.

This clonotype has more than one count but fewer than ten. The CDR3, as DNA: TGTGCCAGCAGTTTACAGGGACCTAATGAAAAACTGTTTTTT. This translates into CASSLQGPNEKLFF. This chain joins TRBV12-3 or TRBV12-4 and TRBJ1-4; TRBD1 is a possible D gene (5 bases). V lost 2 bases to trimming and J lost 3 bases, with 7 bases between them. The CDR3 loop spans 14 amino acids.